Below, 29 T cell receptor beta chains from the same sample are listed, as sequenced in a study of blood T cell repertoires in COVID-19. TCRdb keeps only in-frame clones here, not all; method: immunoSEQ multiplex PCR. The data show roughly 240,000 clones, around 88% seen once. The sample comprised peripheral blood. Receptors were obtained from a woman aged 25 to 39 who had recovered from COVID-19.

V gene TRBV19 combines with J gene TRBJ1-5; D gene ambiguous. V shed 9 bases and J shed 4 bases, with 10 bases lying between them. This CDR3 spans 12 amino acids. CDR1 is LNHDA and CDR2 is SQIVND in the germline V gene (reference sequence). The CDR3 nucleotides are TGTGCCAGCCGTCTCTTGAATCAGCCCCAGCATTTT. As protein: CASRLLNQPQHF.

J is TRBJ2-3 and V is TRBV9; D is possibly TRBD2 (5 bases). The length of the CDR3 is 17 residues. The V end lost 6 bases, the J end lost 3 bases, and 23 bases lay between the germline ends. Germline V lookup: CDR1 SGDLS, CDR2 YYNGEE. The CDR3 loop reads CASNQGRAQSGTDTQYF. The CDR3 bases are TGTGCCAGCAACCAAGGACGGGCCCAATCGGGGACAGATACGCAGTATTTT.

The V gene is TRBV11-1, the J gene TRBJ2-1; D perhaps matches TRBD2 (6 bases). The CDR3 runs 14 residues. The germline V and J ends were trimmed by 2 bases and 3 bases, with 8 bases remaining between them. The V gene's germline CDR1 is SGHAT and CDR2 FQDESV (reference sequence). The CDR3 region is CASSLKDYYNEQFF. The CDR3 bases are TGTGCCAGCAGCTTAAAGGACTACTACAATGAGCAGTTCTTC.

This chain connects TRBV9 to TRBJ1-2, with D maybe TRBD1 (6 bases). V lost 5 bases and J lost 4, with 9 bases in between. CDR1 and CDR2 (germline): SGDLS, YYNGEE. The CDR3 has 12 residues. The CDR3 coding sequence is TGTGCCAGCAGACAGGGTGGCTATGGCTACACCTTC. Translating it yields CASRQGGYGYTF.

This clone was seen a single time. The CDR3: CASSQLARAGEQYF. The CDR3 region has the DNA TGTGCCAGCAGCCAACTAGCGAGGGCGGGAGAGCAGTACTTC. V usage is TRBV14 and J usage is TRBJ2-7; TRBD2 might be the D (6 bases). The CDR3 runs to 14 residues. The germline gives CDR1 SGHDN, CDR2 FVKESK. V was pared by 2 bases and J by 7 bases, with 15 bases between.

The chain employs TRBV7-9 and TRBJ2-1; unclear D gene. The V gene lost 5 bases and the J gene lost 3 bases, with 14 bases spanning the gap. The V gene's germline CDR1 is SEHNR and CDR2 FQNEAQ (reference sequence). This CDR3 has 15 residues. Here the CDR3 DNA reads TGTGCCAGCAGCCCGTCTTGGCAGTACTACAATGAGCAGTTCTTC. This translates into CASSPSWQYYNEQFF.

This clone was found once. This chain joins TRBV7-6 and TRBJ1-2; no definite D call. Per germline, CDR1 SGHVS and CDR2 FNYEAQ. The CDR3 has 16 residues. Trimming removed 2 bases from V and 1 base from J, with 14 bases in between. The CDR3 sequence is CASSLNPWPDNYGYTF. Here the CDR3 DNA reads TGTGCCAGCAGCTTAAACCCCTGGCCCGATAACTATGGCTACACCTTC.

V is TRBV19 and J is TRBJ1-1, with TRBD1 matching 8 bases. CDR3 length equals 14 residues. In germline, CDR1 is LNHDA, CDR2 SQIVND (reference sequence). Trimming at V came to 5 bases and at J to 5 bases, leaving 7 bases not matched to a gene. The CDR3 DNA reads as TGTGCCAGTAGTTCCACAGGGGGGCATACTGAAGCTTTCTTT. Translated: CASSSTGGHTEAFF.

The CDR3 DNA follows: TGTGCCAGCAGCTTACTTTTCCCAGATACGCAGTATTTT. The encoded protein is CASSLLFPDTQYF. V and J are TRBV7-2 and TRBJ2-3; no firm D call. This CDR3 has 13 amino acids. Germline lookup yields CDR1 SGHTA and CDR2 FQGNSA. V lost 2 bases and J 4 bases, leaving 7 bases between the germline ends.

The chain recombines TRBV19 with TRBJ2-1; 8 bases match TRBD2. Germline lookup yields CDR1 LNHDA and CDR2 SQIVND (reference sequence). Trimming removed 5 bases from V and 0 bases from J; junction bases left unmatched: 6. The CDR3 runs 16 residues. In DNA form, the CDR3 reads TGTGCCAGTAGTTCGACGGGGGGGAGCTCCTACAATGAGCAGTTCTTC. Residues: CASSSTGGSSYNEQFF.

The V call is TRBV10-3, the J call TRBJ1-4; D is uncertain. The CDR3 consists of 17 residues. Trimming took off 0 bases at V and 0 bases at J, with 11 bases between the two ends. CDR1 is ENHRY, CDR2 SYGVKD, per germline. DNA of the CDR3: TGTGCCATCAGTGAGTCGCCCTCTGAGCCAACTAATGAAAAACTGTTTTTT. It specifies CAISESPSEPTNEKLFF.

The rearrangement joins TRBV10-3 to TRBJ2-3, with TRBD2 matching 10 bases. V lost 0 bases, J lost 11 bases, and 5 bases stayed unmatched. The CDR3 spans 14 residues. Germline V gene lookup returns CDR1 ENHRY and CDR2 SYGVKD. The CDR3 region is CAISESGLAPRQYF. CDR3 in DNA: TGTGCCATCAGTGAGTCGGGACTAGCGCCGCGGCAGTATTTT.

This chain uses TRBV10-1 with TRBJ2-5, with 10 bases that match TRBD1. The CDR3 runs 16 residues. CDR1 and CDR2 from the germline V gene are WNHNN and SYGVQD (reference sequence). V lost 2 bases, J lost 2 bases, and 5 bases stayed unmatched. The DNA of the CDR3 is TGCGCCAGCAGTGAGGGACAGGGGGATGATCAAGAGACCCAGTACTTC. Translation gives CASSEGQGDDQETQYF.

The chain has TRBV10-3 and TRBJ2-1; 7 bases fit TRBD2. The germline gives CDR1 ENHRY, CDR2 SYGVKD. The ends lost 10 bases at V and 4 bases at J; junction bases unmatched: 7. This CDR3 is built from 13 residues. The CDR3 region has the DNA TGTGCCACCGAAGCGGGGAAGTACAATGAGCAGTTCTTC. Protein product: CATEAGKYNEQFF.

The CDR3 nucleotides are TGTGCCTGGTCGGTAGGGGGGGCGGCCGGCTACACCTTC. Protein sequence: CAWSVGGAAGYTF. J is TRBJ1-2 and V is TRBV30; TRBD1 might be the D (6 bases). The germline V gene has CDR1 GTSNPN and CDR2 SVGIG (reference sequence). The ends were cut back, 5 bases at V and 8 bases at J, with 18 bases in the middle. The CDR3 extends over 13 amino acids.

The rearrangement links TRBV27 to TRBJ2-1; D is possibly TRBD2 (5 bases). Germline CDR1 reads MNHEY; CDR2 reads SMNVEV (reference sequence). This CDR3 spans 12 amino acids. V lost 2 bases and J 10 bases, leaving 9 bases between the germline ends. CDR3 sequence reads: CASSLLGSEQFF. The CDR3 DNA follows: TGTGCCAGCAGTTTACTGGGGAGCGAGCAGTTCTTC.

This rearrangement joins TRBV7-2 to TRBJ2-7; 9 positions agree with TRBD2. CDR3 length: 15 amino acids. CDR1 is SGHTA and CDR2 is FQGNSA in the germline V gene. The trim removed 5 bases at V and 2 bases at J, leaving 7 bases unmatched. Here the CDR3 DNA reads TGTGCCAGCAGCACAAGTAGCGGGGGCGCCTACGAGCAGTACTTC. Encoded protein: CASSTSSGGAYEQYF.

This sequence joins TRBV4-3 and TRBJ1-3, with 7 positions matching TRBD1. Per the germline V gene, CDR1 is LGHNA and CDR2 is YSLEER. The CDR3 consists of 15 residues. Trimming cost V 4 bases and J 2 bases; bases outside gene matches: 5. CDR3 sequence: CASSPGTAPGNTIYF. CDR3 bases: TGCGCCAGCAGCCCCGGGACAGCACCTGGAAACACCATATATTTT.

V usage is TRBV7-9 and J usage is TRBJ2-5, with a possible D match to TRBD1 (6 bases). V lost 3 bases and J lost 4, with 15 bases in between. The CDR3 extends over 15 amino acids. The V gene's germline CDR1 is SEHNR and CDR2 FQNEAQ (reference sequence). CDR3 DNA: TGTGCCAGCAGCTTCAGCACAGGGTTTGCAGAGACCCAGTACTTC. This translates into CASSFSTGFAETQYF.

V is TRBV28 and J is TRBJ2-1; D is unclear. CDR1 is MDHEN, CDR2 SYDVKM, per germline. This CDR3 has 15 amino acids. Trimming shortened V by 3 bases and J by 4 bases, and 13 bases separated the two germline ends. Here the CDR3 reads CASSFSQTEYNEQFF. Written as DNA, the CDR3 is TGTGCCAGCAGTTTTTCACAAACGGAGTACAATGAGCAGTTCTTC.

The rearrangement uses TRBV5-1 and TRBJ2-3; 7 bases match TRBD1. The CDR3 has 15 amino acids. CDR1 and CDR2 from the germline V gene are SGHRS and YFSETQ. V was pared by 3 bases and J by 5 bases, with 9 bases of the junction left unmatched. The CDR3 loop reads CASSSYPTGLDTQYF. CDR3 nucleotide sequence: TGCGCCAGCAGCTCCTACCCGACAGGGTTAGATACGCAGTATTTT.

This chain links TRBV9 with TRBJ1-2; D perhaps matches TRBD1 (5 bases). The length of the CDR3 is 13 residues. The V end lost 1 base, the J end lost 7 bases, and 11 bases lay between the germline ends. Germline V gives CDR1 SGDLS, CDR2 YYNGEE. The CDR3 bases are TGTGCCAGCAGCGTATCAGGGCTTCTTGGCTACACCTTC. It specifies CASSVSGLLGYTF.

This chain joins TRBV27 and TRBJ2-1, with 10 bases fitting TRBD2. Trimming took 3 bases from V and 9 from J; bases not matched to a gene: 11. Looked up from germline, CDR1 is MNHEY and CDR2 is SMNVEV (reference sequence). The CDR3 has 16 residues. In nucleotides, the CDR3 is TGTGCCAGCAGTTTTACAGCGGGGGGGCCAAGGGGTGAGCAGTTCTTC. It is translated as CASSFTAGGPRGEQFF.

This chain uses TRBV7-8 with TRBJ1-5, with D perhaps TRBD1 (6 bases). Trimming took off 4 bases at V and 4 bases at J, with 8 bases between the two ends. This CDR3 is 13 amino acids long. Germline V gives CDR1 SGHVS, CDR2 FQNEAQ. The CDR3 DNA is TGTGCCAGCAGCTCCGACAGGAATCAGCCCCAGCATTTT. Protein product: CASSSDRNQPQHF.

The CDR3 DNA sequence: TGCAGCGTTGAGATGGACAGGGGATACGAGCAGTACTTC. Protein: CSVEMDRGYEQYF. The genes are TRBV29-1 and TRBJ2-7; TRBD1 aligns across 9 bases. Trimming removed 3 bases from V and 4 bases from J; junction bases left unmatched: 4. Germline assignment: CDR1 SQVTM and CDR2 ANQGSEA. The CDR3 extends over 13 amino acids.

The J gene is TRBJ2-3, the V gene TRBV7-3; TRBD2 matches 15 bases. V shed 5 bases, J shed 2 bases, and the junction held 8 bases outside the gene matches. The germline V gene encodes CDR1 SGHTA and CDR2 FQGTGA. This CDR3 has 18 amino acids. CDR3 region: CASSGLAGGRYDTDTQYF. CDR3 DNA: TGTGCCAGCAGCGGACTAGCGGGGGGGCGTTATGACACAGATACGCAGTATTTT.

The chain couples TRBV9 to TRBJ1-4; TRBD1 is a possible D gene (5 bases). Germline-derived CDR1 and CDR2 are SGDLS and YYNGEE. Trimming took off 7 bases at V and 3 bases at J, with 19 bases between the two ends. This CDR3 is built from 16 residues. As DNA, the CDR3 is TGTGCCAGCGGGTCGGGGGGGATCGACGCTAATGAAAAACTGTTTTTT. Its translation: CASGSGGIDANEKLFF.

The chain is built from TRBV7-2 and TRBJ1-4, with 7 positions matching TRBD1. With V trimmed by 0 bases and J by 7 bases, 5 bases remained unmatched. The CDR3 length is 15 residues. Per germline, CDR1 SGHTA and CDR2 FQGNSA. The DNA for the CDR3 is TGTGCCAGCAGCTTAGCTTGGACAGGCCCTGAAAAACTGTTTTTT. It codes for CASSLAWTGPEKLFF.

V usage is TRBV15 and J usage is TRBJ2-7, with TRBD2 matching 8 bases. Looked up from germline, CDR1 is LNHNV and CDR2 is YYDKDF (reference sequence). CDR3 size: 16 residues. Unmatched junction bases numbered 4, after V lost 0 bases and J lost 0 bases. CDR3 region: CATSREAGGYSYEQYF. The CDR3 region has the DNA TGTGCCACCAGCAGAGAGGCGGGGGGTTACTCCTACGAGCAGTACTTC.